The clone carrying this T cell receptor (beta chain) was observed a few times. The antigen is unknown. Mismatch with germline at one junction end may stem from a read error. Diagnoses rested on clinical symptoms, serum thyroxine and TRAb, thyroid ultrasound and orbital computed tomography. Amplification targeted TCR beta CDR3 regions from RNA transcripts. During a first-round RT-PCR of the TCR CDR3, the HTBI primer set was used. TCRdb re-called the multiplex PCR reads with MiXCR, one entry per CDR3 protein. The sample comprises 550,000 to 600,000 distinct CDR3 sequences, around 46% of which are singletons, and around a fifth rests with the top ten. The sample is drawn from a study of T cells in Graves' hyperthyroidism and ophthalmopathy. Study-wide results and limits: Blood samples included most of the expanded thyroid clonotypes exceeding 0.001.

The CDR3 length is 15 residues. CDR1 KGHSH and CDR2 LQKENI come from the germline V gene. Sample: peripheral blood or thyroid tissue (not recorded which). This chain connects TRBV18 to TRBJ1-5, with D hard to call. This sequence originates from an adult woman with Graves' disease, either hyperthyroidism or ophthalmopathy (not recorded which). DNA for the CDR3: TGTGCCAGCACACCGGCCGTGGGAAACTATCAGCCCCAGCATTTT. Its protein is CASTPAVGNYQPQHF.